This TCR beta chain was obtained from a study of cytomegalovirus exposure and HLA in healthy donors. Turning to the study itself: Prior work identified 95 million to 120 million unique TCR beta sequences in approximately 200 million T cells. Findings of the study overall: DRB1 showed the most TCR associations and HLA-C the fewest in a later analysis, as rates varied by HLA locus. Altogether, 170 or so TCR beta chains were recorded as cytomegalovirus-associated. Being productive about 90% or about 30% of the time was typical of most TCR beta V segments in an earlier analysis.

After removal of 4 bases from V and 4 bases from J, the junction contained 11 bases not matched to a gene. This CDR3 spans 16 amino acids. Germline CDR1 and CDR2: MDHEN and SYDVKM. This PCR relied on a set of 60 Vbeta primers and 13 Jbeta primers. Assay used: immunoSEQ multiplex PCR; TCRdb lists only in-frame clones, some missing. There are more than 60,000 clones in the sample; 65% to 80% occur only once, and less than 3.5% lies in the top ten. This clone has a single count. Antigen specificity is unknown. The specimen was PBMCs. V gene TRBV28 combines with J gene TRBJ1-1; 8 bases align to TRBD1. The source is a woman aged 25 to 39 in good health and CMV-seronegative. The CDR3 protein is CASSSWTGTVVTEAFF. Here the CDR3 DNA reads TGTGCCAGCAGTTCTTGGACAGGGACCGTTGTCACTGAAGCTTTCTTT.